This T cell receptor beta chain was found in a study of T cell responses to AZD1222 COVID-19 vaccine. Study as a whole: Second-dose intervals near 4 or 12 weeks were combined.

TCRdb keeps only in-frame clones here, not all; method: immunoSEQ multiplex PCR. Seen here are 150,000 to 200,000 clones, more than 85% observed once, and the top ten hold roughly 3.9%. On this clone itself: The antigen is undetermined.

Study-wide results and caveats: Only a handful of AZD1222 recipients, about six in all, had baseline seropositivity. Reportedly, nearly half of unique spike TCRs recognized epitopes outside B.1.351/B.1.1.7 mutations. White British donors predominated, females outnumbered males, and clonal diversity was possibly underestimated.

The germline V gene encodes CDR1 SEHNR and CDR2 FQNEAQ (reference sequence). The CDR3 runs 12 residues. V dropped 1 base and J dropped 5 bases, with 3 bases sitting between them. The sequences come from peripheral blood, collected on day 0 of AZD1222 vaccination. V is TRBV7-9 and J is TRBJ1-5, with D hard to call. The TCR originated in an adult in good health. The CDR3 region is CASSLDYQPQHF. CDR3 DNA: TGTGCCAGCAGCTTAGATTATCAGCCCCAGCATTTT.